A single sample gave rise to the 21 T cell receptor beta chains below, sequenced in a study of CD8 T cells in ankylosing spondylitis. MiXCR, run by TCRdb on the 5' RACE reads, gives a single entry per CDR3 protein. Among about 160,000 distinct CDR3 sequences listed, 9.8% were seen once. The material sequenced was blood, either unsorted or a sorted T cell fraction (not recorded which). The source of these receptors is a female donor with ankylosing spondylitis or in good health (not recorded which).

This clonotype has a handful of counts. The chain employs TRBV11-1 and TRBJ2-5; D ambiguous. This CDR3 spans 16 amino acids. With 3 bases removed from V and 2 bases from J, the gap between germline ends came to 16 bases. Germline V gene data show CDR1 as SGHAT and CDR2 as FQDESV (reference sequence). The CDR3 bases are TGTGCCAGCAGCTTGGCTTTGGGCAGATCTCAAGAGACCCAGTACTTC. Translating it yields CASSLALGRSQETQYF.

This clonotype turned up a few times. This chain joins TRBV27 and TRBJ2-3, with TRBD2 matching 14 bases. Germline CDR1 and CDR2: MNHEY and SMNVEV (reference sequence). The CDR3 is made up of 15 amino acids. After removal of 10 bases from V and 2 bases from J, the junction contained 5 bases not matched to a gene. The CDR3 coding sequence is TGTGCCACCTCGGGACTAGCGGGAGACACAGATACGCAGTATTTT. Its protein is CATSGLAGDTDTQYF.

The V and J genes are TRBV9 and TRBJ2-5, with D possibly TRBD1 on 6 matching bases. Germline CDR1 is SGDLS and CDR2 is YYNGEE. The CDR3 sequence is 13 residues long. V was clipped by 2 bases and J by 3 bases, with 8 bases between them. This chain's CDR3 is CASSVGQKETQYF. CDR3 nucleotides: TGTGCCAGCAGCGTCGGACAGAAAGAGACCCAGTACTTC. The full variable domain, with the rest looked up from reference TRBV9 and TRBJ2-5, is DSGVTQTPKHLITATGQRVTLRCSPRSGDLSVYWYQQSLDQGLQFLIQYYNGEERAKGNILERFSAQQFPDLHSELNLSSLELGDSALYFCASSVGQKETQYFGPGTRLLVL.

The CDR3 nucleotides read TGTGCCATTCGGACACCATACAATGAGCAGTTCTTC. It specifies CAIRTPYNEQFF. The rearrangement joins TRBV7-9 to TRBJ2-1, with D tentatively TRBD1 (5 bases). This CDR3 spans 12 amino acids. V lost 10 bases and J 4 bases, leaving 11 bases between the germline ends. Per germline, CDR1 SEHNR and CDR2 FQNEAQ (reference sequence).

The V call is TRBV20-1, the J call TRBJ2-2; D is perhaps TRBD2 (5 bases). Trimming shortened V by 4 bases and J by 3 bases, and 15 bases separated the two germline ends. The germline V gene has CDR1 DFQATT and CDR2 SNEGSKA (reference sequence). The CDR3 length is 15 residues. The CDR3 nucleotides are TGCAGTGCTACAGCCTACGGGAAGGACACCGGGGAGCTGTTTTTT. Amino acid sequence: CSATAYGKDTGELFF.

This chain connects TRBV10-2 to TRBJ1-2; D remains ambiguous. CDR1 is WSHSY and CDR2 is SAAADI in the germline V gene. Trimming left V 0 bases short and J 3 bases short, with 5 bases between. The CDR3 is 13 amino acids. The CDR3: CASSESAYYGYTF. Written as DNA, the CDR3 is TGCGCCAGCAGTGAGTCTGCCTACTATGGCTACACCTTC.

The rearrangement uses TRBV27 and TRBJ2-2, with D tentatively TRBD2 (6 bases). This CDR3 contains 11 residues. V lost 10 bases and J 11 bases, leaving 14 bases between the germline ends. Germline V CDR1 and CDR2: MNHEY, SMNVEV (reference sequence). The CDR3 DNA is TGTGCCACCATGGGGGGTGTAGAGCTGTTTTTT. This translates into CATMGGVELFF.

The rearrangement uses TRBV7-2 and TRBJ2-7; TRBD2 matches at 8 bases. CDR1 and CDR2 (germline): SGHTA, FQGNSA. The CDR3 runs to 17 residues. The junction had 15 bases not matched to a gene; V was cut back by 5 bases and J by 3 bases. The CDR3 loop is CASSRGGRWEMDYEQYF. CDR3 coding DNA: TGTGCCAGCAGCCGGGGGGGTAGGTGGGAGATGGACTACGAGCAGTACTTC.

This clonotype occurred a few times. The chain recombines TRBV7-8 with TRBJ2-1; 12 bases map to TRBD2. The germline V gene encodes CDR1 SGHVS and CDR2 FQNEAQ. J lost 5 bases, V lost 5 bases, and 10 bases had no gene match. The CDR3 extends over 17 amino acids. The CDR3 DNA follows: TGTGCCAGCAGCCGTAAGACTAGCGGGAGTCGAGACAATGAGCAGTTCTTC. Translation gives CASSRKTSGSRDNEQFF.

CDR3 loop: CSADHLAGGMPIQLNEQFF. The CDR3 region has the DNA TGCAGTGCGGATCATTTAGCGGGAGGGATGCCAATTCAATTAAATGAGCAGTTCTTC. The chain links TRBV20-1 to TRBJ2-1, with 11 bases that match TRBD2. The CDR3 is 19 amino acids. Losses at the gene ends were 6 bases for V and 7 bases for J; bases not matched to a gene: 23. The germline CDR1 and CDR2 sequences are DFQATT and SNEGSKA (reference sequence).

This rearrangement joins TRBV27 to TRBJ2-2; 7 positions match TRBD1. This CDR3 has 15 amino acids. J gave up 4 bases and V 3 bases, and 5 bases lay outside the gene matches. CDR1 and CDR2 (germline): MNHEY, SMNVEV (reference sequence). CDR3 loop: CASSLDRSGTGELFF. As DNA, the CDR3 is TGTGCCAGCAGTTTGGACAGGTCGGGCACCGGGGAGCTGTTTTTT.

The rearrangement uses TRBV7-6 and TRBJ1-2; 7 nucleotides align to TRBD1. The ends lost 5 bases at V and 3 bases at J; junction bases unmatched: 12. From germline, CDR1 is SGHVS and CDR2 FNYEAQ. The CDR3 length is 16 residues. CDR3 residues: CASSPPGTENYYGYTF. The CDR3 DNA is TGTGCCAGCAGCCCCCCCGGGACAGAGAACTACTATGGCTACACCTTC.

This clonotype was observed a handful of times. This chain links TRBV4-3 with TRBJ2-2, with a tentative D call TRBD2 (5 bases). The CDR3 length is 16 residues. Trimming took off 0 bases at V and 6 bases at J, with 14 bases between the two ends. Per the germline V gene, CDR1 is LGHNA and CDR2 is YSLEER. Here the CDR3 DNA reads TGCGCCAGCAGCCAAGATAGGAGGATTGGGGCCGGGGAGCTGTTTTTT. It is translated as CASSQDRRIGAGELFF.

The rearrangement joins TRBV6-1 to TRBJ2-2; possibly TRBD1 for D (5 bases). The germline V gene encodes CDR1 MNHNS and CDR2 SASEGT. This CDR3 is built from 17 residues. Trimming shortened V by 7 bases and J by 0 bases, and 18 bases separated the two germline ends. The CDR3 here is CASTALGVWANTGELFF. DNA for the CDR3: TGTGCCAGCACAGCCCTAGGGGTGTGGGCGAACACCGGGGAGCTGTTTTTT.

This clonotype was picked up a small number of times. The V call is TRBV20-1, the J call TRBJ2-5; 9 bases match TRBD2. CDR1 is DFQATT, CDR2 SNEGSKA, per germline (reference sequence). CDR3 size: 14 residues. V lost 6 bases, J lost 5 bases, and 10 bases stayed unmatched. The CDR3 sequence is CSAKGASGKETQYF. CDR3 coding DNA: TGCAGTGCCAAGGGCGCTAGCGGGAAGGAGACCCAGTACTTC.

This clonotype has ten or more counts. The genes are TRBV6-2 or TRBV6-3 and TRBJ2-1; D remains ambiguous. V was cut by 4 bases and J by 0 bases, with 10 bases left in between. CDR1 is MNHEY and CDR2 is SVGEGT in the germline V gene. The CDR3 is 15 amino acids. The CDR3 sequence: CASSFVSVSYNEQFF. The CDR3 region has the DNA TGTGCCAGCAGTTTTGTGTCGGTCTCCTACAATGAGCAGTTCTTC.

The V call is TRBV29-1, the J call TRBJ2-7; TRBD2 aligns across 10 bases. Germline V lookup: CDR1 SQVTM, CDR2 ANQGSEA. This CDR3 spans 16 amino acids. J was trimmed by 1 base and V by 0 bases; bases with no gene match: 6. This CDR3 reads CSVEDWTSGVSYEQYF. Written as DNA, the CDR3 is TGCAGCGTTGAAGATTGGACTAGCGGAGTATCCTACGAGCAGTACTTC.

The J gene is TRBJ2-4, the V gene TRBV7-2, with D perhaps TRBD2 (5 bases). The CDR3 extends over 16 amino acids. Germline-derived CDR1 and CDR2 are SGHTA and FQGNSA. Deletions cut 2 bases from V and 6 bases from J, with 17 bases between. This CDR3 is CASSLRTDFPRNIQYF. In DNA form, the CDR3 reads TGTGCCAGCAGCTTACGGACTGACTTCCCCAGAAACATTCAGTACTTC.

This clonotype was recorded once. This chain uses TRBV30 with TRBJ2-7; no reliable D call. Germline V gives CDR1 GTSNPN, CDR2 SVGIG (reference sequence). The V end was cut by 2 bases, the J end by 5 bases, with 13 bases between. CDR3 length: 13 residues. In DNA form, the CDR3 reads TGTGCCTGGAGTCGGGTGGCATTCCACGAGCAGTACTTC. Translation: CAWSRVAFHEQYF. Complete variable domain (other parts from reference TRBV30 and TRBJ2-7): SQTIHQWPATLVQPVGSPLSLECTVEGTSNPNLYWYRQAAGRGLQLLFYSVGIGQISSEVPQNLSASRPQDRQFILSSKKLLLSDSGFYLCAWSRVAFHEQYFGPGTRLTVT.

This clonotype was observed a few times. V gene TRBV19 combines with J gene TRBJ2-1; no clear D gene. CDR3 size: 15 residues. Trimming stripped 7 bases from V and 1 base from J, with 14 bases between. The V gene's germline CDR1 is LNHDA and CDR2 SQIVND (reference sequence). This chain's CDR3 is CASTRWRPSYNEQFF. The CDR3 DNA follows: TGTGCCAGTACACGGTGGCGTCCTTCCTACAATGAGCAGTTCTTC.

J is TRBJ1-5 and V is TRBV12-3 or TRBV12-4; D remains ambiguous. The CDR3 has 13 residues. V was clipped by 6 bases and J by 3 bases, with 9 bases between them. The DNA for the CDR3 is TGTGCCAGCAGGTCGGGGATCAATCAGCCCCAGCATTTT. It codes for CASRSGINQPQHF.